The rows below give T cell receptor beta chains drawn from one sample of a study of shared clonotypes between healthy human individuals. The repertoire was sequenced with immunoSEQ multiplex PCR; TCRdb's copy has only in-frame clones and lacks some. The table records more than 2 million clones, roughly 93% of them present only once. Sequencing was performed on naive CD8+ T cells from PBMCs. These receptor sequences come from a man younger than 30 in good health. Some clones in this sample may be carry-over from other donors' samples. Each CDR3 is given with its conserved first and last residue. The D gene is left open where the match is weak.

CDR3 | J | D | V
CASSGHEQFF | TRBJ2-1 | - | TRBV19
CASSSAWASGRSDEQFF | TRBJ2-1 | TRBD2 | TRBV7-2
CASSPGAAGGFYEQYF | TRBJ2-7 | TRBD1 | TRBV4-1
CASSVARGHHNEQFF | TRBJ2-1 | - | TRBV9
CASSEAGPSQYF | TRBJ2-5 | - | TRBV6-1
CATSAEPYGYTF | TRBJ1-2 | - | TRBV15
CASSSGGGSRDEQFF | TRBJ2-1 | TRBD2 | TRBV9
CASSRWRGNEQYF | TRBJ2-7 | - | TRBV4-3
CASVLGTGVTDTQYF | TRBJ2-3 | TRBD1 | TRBV11-2
CASSLGLAGSYEQYF | TRBJ2-7 | TRBD2 | TRBV4-1
CASSSTLTLTQETQYF | TRBJ2-5 | - | TRBV7-2
CASISRGSWETQYF | TRBJ2-5 | TRBD1 | TRBV6-1
CASSFGPGELFF | TRBJ2-2 | - | TRBV27
CASSVRSGETTDTQYF | TRBJ2-3 | - | TRBV9
CASSWTLNRGGYNEQFF | TRBJ2-1 | TRBD1 | TRBV5-1
CASTKTRLSYEQYF | TRBJ2-7 | - | TRBV11-1
CASRDGQSSYNEQFF | TRBJ2-1 | - | TRBV6-1
CASSEGSYEGVETQYF | TRBJ2-5 | - | TRBV2
CASSHKTGTRGGANVLTF | TRBJ2-6 | - | TRBV4-1
CASSSPREAGEQYF | TRBJ2-7 | TRBD2 | TRBV7-9
CASSLFLSGNEQFF | TRBJ2-1 | - | TRBV27
CASSMELGGGPIEQYF | TRBJ2-7 | - | TRBV19
CASGTPKMEQYF | TRBJ2-7 | - | TRBV6-5
CASRKTGRPSYEQYF | TRBJ2-7 | - | TRBV27